This T cell receptor beta chain derives from a study of OX40 agonist ivuxolimab in advanced cancers. The protocol was immunoSEQ multiplex PCR, while the TCRdb copy is restricted to in-frame clones and leaves out a portion. The sample yields approximately 70,000 clones, roughly 84% seen once. Trimming pared 6 bases from V and 3 bases from J, leaving 11 bases between. CDR1 is MNHNY and CDR2 is SVGAGI in the germline V gene (reference sequence). CDR3 length equals 14 residues. The chain links TRBV6-6 to TRBJ1-4; possibly TRBD1 for D (6 bases). The sample consisted of CD4+ or CD8+ T cells sorted from blood, taken in a trial of the OX40 agonist ivuxolimab. The receptor's source is an adult with an advanced solid tumor such as melanoma, head and neck, liver or kidney cancer. The CDR3 DNA follows: TGTGCCAGCAGCCCAGGGGACTCTAATGAAAAACTGTTTTTT. As protein: CASSPGDSNEKLFF.